Listed below are T cell receptor beta chains from one sample, sequenced in a study of molecular identifiers for immune sequencing clone quantification. From the PCR reads, TCRdb called clonotypes with MiXCR, one entry per CDR3 protein. The sample consists of about 320,000 distinct CDR3 sequences, around a fifth of them appearing once. What was sequenced was naive CD8+ T cells from blood, with Jurkat cell RNA spiked in. The origin of the receptors is a human donor in good health. Some libraries in this study had Jurkat cell RNA spiked in. Both conserved end residues are part of each CDR3. A D gene is named only where the DNA matches it firmly. The size entry is marked missing in some rows and otherwise reads once, few, many or a size class.

J | V | D | size | CDR3 | DNA
TRBJ1-1 | TRBV4-3 | . | few | CASSQDWFGPGTEAFF | TGCGCCAGCAGCCAAGATTGGTTCGGGCCGGGGACTGAAGCTTTCTTT
TRBJ2-3 | TRBV18 | . | few | CASSPVGTDTQYF | TGTGCCAGCTCACCGGTGGGCACAGATACGCAGTATTTT
TRBJ2-3 | TRBV7-9 | TRBD1 | many | CASIELGTAFLDTQYF | TGTGCCAGCATTGAGCTCGGGACAGCCTTTTTAGATACGCAGTATTTT
TRBJ2-3 | TRBV11-2 | TRBD2 | many | CASSPPGTSGGTDTQYF | TGTGCCAGCAGTCCACCCGGGACTAGCGGGGGTACAGATACGCAGTATTTT
TRBJ2-2 | TRBV7-9 | . | . | CASSPVLGDGELFF | TGTGCCAGCAGCCCCGTACTAGGGGACGGGGAGCTGTTTTTT
TRBJ1-1 | TRBV9 | TRBD1 | many | CASSAGDRVINTEAFF | TGTGCCAGCAGCGCCGGGGACAGGGTTATTAACACTGAAGCTTTCTTT
TRBJ1-1 | TRBV25-1 | . | many | CASSEAAGINLNTEAFF | TGTGCCAGCAGTGAAGCTGCAGGGATAAATTTGAACACTGAAGCTTTCTTT
TRBJ1-5 | TRBV4-3 | . | many | CASSQDLRYTQPQHF | TGCGCCAGCAGCCAAGATCTGAGGTACACTCAGCCCCAGCATTTT
TRBJ1-5 | TRBV28 | . | . | CASSLNGSPYQPQHF | TGTGCCAGCAGTTTAAACGGATCTCCTTATCAGCCCCAGCATTTT
TRBJ1-3 | TRBV15 | . | many | CATSRDGTSGNTIYF | TGTGCCACCAGCAGAGATGGGACCTCTGGAAACACCATATATTTT
TRBJ2-7 | TRBV29-1 | . | many | CSVVSAGRYEQYF | TGCAGCGTTGTATCGGCAGGGCGTTACGAGCAGTACTTC
TRBJ1-5 | TRBV15 | TRBD1 | many | CATSHLGQGDQPQHF | TGTGCCACCAGCCATTTAGGGCAGGGGGATCAGCCCCAGCATTTT
TRBJ1-2 | TRBV19 | . | few | CASTPAGLYGYTF | TGTGCCAGTACCCCCGCCGGACTCTATGGCTACACCTTC
TRBJ1-5 | TRBV19 | . | . | CASNPLLGSNQPQHF | TGTGCCTCAAATCCCCTTTTAGGAAGCAATCAGCCCCAGCATTTT
TRBJ1-1 | TRBV5-6 | . | . | CASNLGRSTEAFF | TGTGCCAGCAACCTGGGACGGAGCACTGAAGCTTTCTTT
TRBJ2-7 | TRBV10-3 | TRBD1 | few | CAISESRGTGAYEQYF | TGTGCCATCAGTGAGTCGAGAGGGACAGGGGCCTACGAGCAGTACTTC
TRBJ1-5 | TRBV27 | TRBD1 | . | CASSATGQAIFPNQPQHF | TGTGCCAGCAGTGCAACCGGACAGGCAATTTTTCCCAATCAGCCCCAGCATTTT
TRBJ2-7 | TRBV5-1 | TRBD1 | many | CASSLDRGPPYEQYF | TGCGCCAGCAGCTTGGACAGGGGCCCTCCCTACGAGCAGTACTTC
TRBJ2-3 | TRBV7-6 | TRBD2 | many | CASSFNPRVAGPDTQYF | TGTGCCAGCAGCTTTAACCCCAGGGTAGCGGGTCCAGATACGCAGTATTTT
TRBJ2-2 | TRBV4-1 | . | many | CASSLHGGLDTGELFF | TGCGCCAGCAGCCTGCATGGGGGGCTGGACACCGGGGAGCTGTTTTTT
TRBJ2-2 | TRBV7-9 | TRBD2 | many | CASSPGTSGSTPNTGELFF | TGTGCCAGCAGCCCCGGGACTAGCGGGAGTACGCCGAACACCGGGGAGCTGTTTTTT
TRBJ2-7 | TRBV6-5 | . | many | CASSYSFRPRARYEQYF | TGTGCCAGCAGTTACTCGTTCAGGCCCCGGGCGCGTTACGAGCAGTACTTC
TRBJ2-5 | TRBV7-9 | . | many | CASSPYPGGTQETQYF | TGTGCCAGCAGCCCTTATCCAGGGGGGACCCAAGAGACCCAGTACTTC
TRBJ2-7 | TRBV20-1 | . | many | CSAISTYYEQYF | TGCAGTGCTATTAGTACTTACTACGAGCAGTACTTC
TRBJ1-2 | TRBV3-1 | . | . | CASSQAMGRQFWCGYTF | TGTGCCAGCAGCCAAGCGATGGGTCGACAGTTTTGGTGTGGCTACACTTTC
TRBJ2-3 | TRBV11-3 | TRBD2 | once | CASSFPPGTSGGVETDTQYF | TGTGCCAGCAGCTTCCCGCCCGGGACTAGCGGGGGGGTTGAAACAGATACGCAGTATTTT
TRBJ2-7 | TRBV21-1 | . | many | CASSNTGAPYEQYF | TGTGCCAGCAGCAACACAGGGGCCCCCTACGAGCAGTACTTC
TRBJ1-1 | TRBV7-9 | . | many | CASSLSRTADEAFF | TGTGCCAGCAGCTTGTCCCGTACCGCTGACGAAGCTTTCTTT
TRBJ1-1 | TRBV5-5 | TRBD1 | many | CASNADRGPLEAFF | TGTGCCAGCAACGCGGACAGGGGTCCCCTTGAAGCTTTCTTT
TRBJ2-3 | TRBV2 | . | few | CASSARGVFSTDTQYF | TGTGCCAGCAGTGCCCGCGGGGTCTTTAGCACAGATACGCAGTATTTT
TRBJ2-5 | TRBV9 | . | many | CASSGGTVSETQYF | TGTGCCAGCAGCGGCGGGACAGTAAGCGAGACCCAGTACTTC
TRBJ2-3 | TRBV20-1 | TRBD1 | few | CSASGQGAPTDTQYF | TGCAGTGCTAGCGGACAGGGAGCGCCCACAGATACGCAGTATTTT
TRBJ2-7 | TRBV27 | TRBD1 | many | CASSLQTGGAGEQYF | TGTGCCAGCAGTCTCCAGACAGGGGGCGCGGGGGAGCAGTACTTC
TRBJ2-5 | TRBV11-2 | TRBD1 | many | CASSFNDRGWQETQYF | TGTGCCAGCAGCTTTAATGACAGGGGTTGGCAAGAGACCCAGTACTTC
TRBJ2-1 | TRBV28 | . | many | CASSSPRDSSYNEQFF | TGTGCCAGCAGTTCTCCCCGGGACTCCTCCTACAATGAGCAGTTCTTC
TRBJ2-7 | TRBV3-1 | . | . | CASSEGEGYEQYF | TGTGCCAGCAGCGAAGGGGAAGGCTACGAGCAGTACTTC
TRBJ1-5 | TRBV4-1 | . | many | CASSHGQNQPQHF | TGCGCCAGCAGCCACGGCCAAAATCAGCCCCAGCATTTT
TRBJ2-2 | TRBV4-3 | TRBD2 | many | CASSQDRGGAVTGELFF | TGCGCCAGCAGCCAAGATCGCGGGGGAGCGGTGACCGGGGAGCTGTTTTTT
TRBJ2-7 | TRBV6-2/TRBV6-3 | . | many | CASTKALEQYF | TGTGCCAGCACCAAAGCCCTCGAGCAGTACTTC
TRBJ2-3 | TRBV9 | . | many | CASSARLVQPADTQYF | TGTGCCAGCAGCGCCAGACTAGTTCAACCCGCGGATACGCAGTATTTT
TRBJ2-3 | TRBV6-1 | . | many | CASRASDYTDTQYF | TGTGCCAGCCGGGCTAGCGACTACACAGATACGCAGTATTTT
TRBJ2-7 | TRBV4-1 | TRBD2 | many | CASSQYFSGGAYEQYF | TGCGCCAGCAGCCAATATTTCAGCGGGGGGGCCTACGAGCAGTACTTC
TRBJ1-1 | TRBV20-1 | . | many | CSARAGYENTEAFF | TGCAGTGCTAGAGCGGGATATGAAAACACTGAAGCTTTCTTT
TRBJ2-1 | TRBV9 | . | . | CASSRGKRSSYNEQFF | TGTGCCAGCAGTCGTGGCAAGAGATCATCGTACAATGAGCAGTTCTTC
TRBJ2-3 | TRBV3-1 | . | many | CASSPQSGTDTDTQYF | TGTGCCAGCAGCCCCCAGAGCGGAACAGACACAGATACGCAGTATTTT